The 10 T cell receptor beta chains below were found in one sample sequenced in a study of molecular identifiers for immune sequencing clone quantification. Via MiXCR, TCRdb re-called the PCR reads, giving one row per CDR3 protein. Of 250,000 to 350,000 distinct CDR3 sequences detected, about a fifth appear once; the ten largest clones hold 0.81%. The sequencing sample was made of naive CD8+ T cells from blood, with Jurkat cell RNA spiked in. Subset denoted: FACS-sorted CD8+CD4-CCR7+CD45RA+ naive T cells. These receptors all stem from a human donor in good health. Some libraries in this study had Jurkat cell RNA spiked in.

This clonotype was detected only a few times. The V and J genes are TRBV6-2 or TRBV6-3 and TRBJ1-1; D ambiguous. Germline-derived CDR1 and CDR2 are MNHEY and SVGEGT. This CDR3 is built from 11 residues. DNA for the CDR3: TGTGCGGGGTCAAGTGGCACTGAAGCTTTCTTT. Protein product: CAGSSGTEAFF.

In its sample, this clonotype was seen many times. The genes are TRBV30 and TRBJ2-7; maybe TRBD2 (6 bases). This CDR3 is built from 14 residues. V was trimmed by 5 bases and J by 3 bases, leaving 17 bases between them. Per the germline V gene, CDR1 is GTSNPN and CDR2 is SVGIG (reference sequence). CDR3 DNA: TGTGCCTGGGACCCGGGGATTAGCGGCTACGAGCAGTACTTC. Protein sequence: CAWDPGISGYEQYF.

This clonotype occurred once. Possible read error: a much larger clone is one base away. The final CDR3 position lacks the conserved phenylalanine or tryptophan, pointing to a likely read error. This rearrangement joins TRBV7-9 to TRBJ2-7, with TRBD1 as a possible D gene (7 bases). Germline V gene data show CDR1 as SEHNR and CDR2 as FQNEAQ (reference sequence). Trimming shortened V by 6 bases and J by 0 bases, and 12 bases separated the two germline ends. This CDR3 spans 14 amino acids. The DNA of the CDR3 is TGTGCCAGCAGTGGCGGGGACAGCTCCTACGAGCAGTACCTC. Protein product: CASSGGDSSYEQYL.

For this clonotype: One base away lies a much larger clone, so this may be a sequencing read error. The final CDR3 position lacks the conserved phenylalanine or tryptophan, pointing to a likely read error. This chain joins TRBV12-3 or TRBV12-4 and TRBJ2-3; perhaps TRBD1 as D (5 bases). V was clipped by 8 bases and J by 3 bases, with 18 bases between them. There are 15 residues in the CDR3. The chain's CDR3 is CASRLGLLWTDTQYL. As DNA, the CDR3 is TGTGCCAGCCGACTGGGGCTTTTGTGGACAGATACGCAGTATTTG.

This sequence joins TRBV30 and TRBJ2-3; 8 bases line up with TRBD2. Per the germline V gene, CDR1 is GTSNPN and CDR2 is SVGIG (reference sequence). The CDR3 runs to 15 residues. The J segment lost 3 bases and the V segment lost 3 bases, leaving 8 bases of the junction unmatched. The CDR3 is CAWSRTSRRTDTQYF. CDR3 coding DNA: TGTGCCTGGAGCCGGACTAGCAGGAGAACAGATACGCAGTATTTT.

With respect to this clonotype: This may be a read error: a much more frequent sequence differs by one nucleotide. V gene TRBV4-3 combines with J gene TRBJ2-5, with 12 nucleotides matching TRBD2. This CDR3 spans 16 amino acids. Germline V gene sequence: CDR1 LGHNA, CDR2 YSLEER. Losses at the gene ends were 0 bases for V and 6 bases for J; bases not matched to a gene: 5. The CDR3 here is CASSQDRLAGVKTQYF. The CDR3 nucleotides are TGCGCCAGCAGCCAAGATCGACTAGCGGGAGTGAAGACCCAGTACTTC.

This clonotype was counted a few times. The J gene is TRBJ2-7, the V gene TRBV4-1; 7 bases map to TRBD1. V trimming: 0 bases; J trimming: 3 bases; junction bases outside the gene matches: 8. Per the germline V gene, CDR1 is MGHRA and CDR2 is YSYEKL. The CDR3 loop spans 16 amino acids. The CDR3 nucleotides read TGCGCCAGCAGCCAAGAAAGACAGGGTCTCATCTACGAGCAGTACTTC. It is translated as CASSQERQGLIYEQYF.

This clonotype was seen many times. This chain links TRBV5-4 with TRBJ2-5; D gene unclear. Germline loops: CDR1 SGHNT, CDR2 YYREEE (reference sequence). The CDR3 runs 13 residues. Trimming removed 7 bases at V and 5 bases at J, with 15 bases between. The CDR3 nucleotides read TGTGCCAGCGGAACAGACTGGGGTGAGACCCAGTACTTC. It specifies CASGTDWGETQYF.

This clonotype was recorded once. A read error may be the cause here, since a much bigger clone is one base away. CDR3 protein: CSASSYRVSYDYTF. As DNA, the CDR3 is TGCAGTGCTAGCTCTTACAGGGTTTCCTATGACTACACCTTC. This chain uses TRBV20-1 with TRBJ1-2, with D tentatively TRBD1 (6 bases). The length of the CDR3 is 14 residues. The V gene's germline CDR1 is DFQATT and CDR2 SNEGSKA (reference sequence).

The CDR3 sequence: CASSPIGGAHTQYF. CDR3 DNA: TGTGCCAGCAGTCCCATTGGGGGGGCCCATACGCAGTATTTT. This chain links TRBV28 with TRBJ2-3, with a tentative D call TRBD2 (7 bases). Germline values: CDR1 MDHEN, CDR2 SYDVKM. The length of the CDR3 is 14 residues. V lost 5 bases to trimming and J lost 7 bases, with 16 bases between them.